Given below is one TCR beta chain in context. CDR1 and CDR2 from the germline V gene are LGHDT and YNNKEL (reference sequence). The CDR3 consists of 15 residues. The V end lost 4 bases, the J end lost 0 bases, and 7 bases lay between the germline ends. The data derive from a study of blood T cell repertoires in COVID-19. About the research overall: Samples taken during acute and convalescent COVID-19 were collected in the United States, Italy and Spain. PBMCs, B-cell-depleted T cells, or T cells were the source of the cDNA or gDNA that made up the material.

Seattle's enrolled individuals joined amid active infection and were then monitored longitudinally. Original data processing: Estimation of nucleated cell counts relied on the amplification of reference gene primers. Profiling relied on immunoSEQ multiplex PCR, and the TCRdb table lists in-frame clones only, not all of them. V and J calls and clone size are those listed in that table; D and trimming were worked out from the DNA. Altogether around 300,000 clones are present, approximately 90% being singletons, with the ten largest covering 6.3%. The V gene is TRBV3-1 (or the pseudogene TRBV3-2), the J gene TRBJ2-6; D gene ambiguous. The receptor was derived from a woman aged 50 to 65 with COVID-19, enrolled during active disease. Sequencing input: peripheral blood. CDR3: CASSPSGSGANVLTF. The DNA for the CDR3 is TGTGCCAGCAGCCCATCGGGCTCTGGGGCCAACGTCCTGACTTTC.